Below are 29 T cell receptor beta chains sequenced from a single sample in a study of OX40 agonist ivuxolimab in advanced cancers. The method was immunoSEQ multiplex PCR; TCRdb's version includes in-frame clones alone and lacks a portion of them. The sample has 35,000 to 40,000 clones, approximately 80% seen once. The sample consisted of CD4+ or CD8+ T cells sorted from blood, taken in a trial of the OX40 agonist ivuxolimab. The source of these receptors is an adult with an advanced solid tumor such as melanoma, head and neck, liver or kidney cancer.

CDR3 residues: CASSLEGYEQYF. DNA for the CDR3: TGTGCCAGCAGCCTGGAGGGTTACGAGCAGTACTTC. The chain has TRBV5-5 and TRBJ2-7, with a possible D match to TRBD2 (6 bases). Trimming took off 4 bases at V and 4 bases at J, with 9 bases between the two ends. This CDR3 has 12 residues. Germline V lookup: CDR1 SGHKS, CDR2 YYEKEE (reference sequence).

This chain links TRBV27 with TRBJ2-7, with D perhaps TRBD2 (6 bases). The CDR3 covers 14 residues. The germline CDR1 and CDR2 sequences are MNHEY and SMNVEV (reference sequence). V gave up 4 bases and J gave up 0 bases, with 10 bases separating them. The CDR3: CASSSSAYSYEQYF. In DNA form, the CDR3 reads TGTGCCAGCAGTTCTAGCGCCTACTCCTACGAGCAGTACTTC.

The chain recombines TRBV18 with TRBJ1-3; tentatively, D is TRBD1 (6 bases). The CDR3 spans 13 residues. V lost 3 bases and J lost 8, with 11 bases in between. Per the germline V gene, CDR1 is KGHSH and CDR2 is LQKENI. CDR3 in amino acids: CASSPGRTDTIYF. For the CDR3, the DNA is TGTGCCAGCTCACCGGGGCGGACAGACACCATATATTTT.

In DNA, the CDR3 is TGTGCCAGCAGCGCAGATTTAGTGTTAAACAATGAGCAGTTCTTC. Amino acids: CASSADLVLNNEQFF. The rearrangement links TRBV7-9 to TRBJ2-1; D unresolved. Germline V gives CDR1 SEHNR, CDR2 FQNEAQ (reference sequence). The CDR3 runs 15 residues. V shed 5 bases and J shed 5 bases, with 16 bases lying between them.

This chain joins TRBV7-2 and TRBJ2-5, with a tentative D call TRBD2 (6 bases). Per germline, CDR1 SGHTA and CDR2 FQGNSA. Trimming took 6 bases from V and 10 from J, leaving 21 bases between them. CDR3 length: 14 amino acids. The CDR3 loop is CASSEGLGGGSQYF. The CDR3 coding sequence is TGTGCCAGCAGTGAGGGACTTGGGGGTGGGAGCCAGTACTTC.

The chain carries TRBV4-1 and TRBJ1-2, with D unresolved. The CDR3 sequence is 15 residues long. The germline V and J ends were trimmed by 5 bases and 0 bases, with 13 bases remaining between them. Germline V lookup: CDR1 MGHRA, CDR2 YSYEKL. The CDR3 region has the DNA TGCGCCAGCAGCGCCCCCAGGATAGCTAACTATGGCTACACCTTC. Translated: CASSAPRIANYGYTF.

The chain is built from TRBV27 and TRBJ2-3, with TRBD1 matching 9 bases. V gave up 3 bases and J gave up 14 bases; unmatched junction bases: 12. The germline V gene has CDR1 MNHEY and CDR2 SMNVEV (reference sequence). The CDR3 runs to 14 residues. This CDR3 is CASSFQQMTGGAYF. DNA for the CDR3: TGTGCCAGCAGTTTCCAACAAATGACAGGGGGGGCGTATTTT.

In nucleotides, the CDR3 is TGCGCCAGCAGCTTGGGACAGGGCCAACCGACGGAGCAGTACTTC. Its protein product is CASSLGQGQPTEQYF. This chain uses TRBV5-1 with TRBJ2-7; the match to TRBD1 covers 7 bases. The CDR3 spans 15 residues. The germline CDR1 and CDR2 sequences are SGHRS and YFSETQ. Trimming cost V 0 bases and J 7 bases; bases outside gene matches: 10.

The chain employs TRBV5-5 and TRBJ1-1, with TRBD1 matching over 7 bases. Germline V lookup: CDR1 SGHKS, CDR2 YYEKEE (reference sequence). The V and J ends lost 5 bases and 0 bases, in that order; junction bases with no gene match: 4. The CDR3 loop spans 14 amino acids. The CDR3 region is CASSRDSLNTEAFF. CDR3 nucleotides: TGTGCCAGCAGTCGGGACAGTTTGAACACTGAAGCTTTCTTT.

The V gene is TRBV5-1, the J gene TRBJ2-3; the D is unclear. The CDR3 length is 12 residues. Germline V gene sequence: CDR1 SGHRS, CDR2 YFSETQ. Trimming shortened V by 4 bases and J by 4 bases, and 7 bases separated the two germline ends. CDR3 sequence reads: CASSPEADTQYF. CDR3 in DNA: TGCGCCAGCAGCCCTGAGGCAGATACGCAGTATTTT.

The chain carries TRBV5-1 and TRBJ2-5, with TRBD2 identical over 15 bases. The CDR3 spans 16 residues. Germline V gene sequence: CDR1 SGHRS, CDR2 YFSETQ. V shed 2 bases and J 3 bases; nucleotides not matched to a gene: 2. CDR3 DNA: TGCGCCAGCAGCTTAGGACTAGCGGGAGGGAAAGAGACCCAGTACTTC. Its translation: CASSLGLAGGKETQYF. Full variable domain (remainder filled in from reference TRBV5-1 and TRBJ2-5): KAGVTQTPRYLIKTRGQQVTLSCSPISGHRSVSWYQQTPGQGLQFLFEYFSETQRNKGNFPGRFSGRQFSNSRSEMNVSTLELGDSALYLCASSLGLAGGKETQYFGPGTRLLVL.

This sequence joins TRBV6-5 and TRBJ1-4; D ambiguous. V was pared by 1 base and J by 8 bases, with 11 bases between. Germline V gives CDR1 MNHEY, CDR2 SVGAGI. The CDR3 is made up of 14 amino acids. CDR3 region: CASSYYSPREKLFF. The CDR3 coding sequence is TGTGCCAGCAGTTACTACTCCCCCCGGGAAAAACTGTTTTTT.

The sample holds a few counts of this clone. V usage is TRBV20-1 and J usage is TRBJ2-7; D remains ambiguous. Trimming pared 2 bases from V and 1 base from J, leaving 3 bases between. Per the germline V gene, CDR1 is DFQATT and CDR2 is SNEGSKA (reference sequence). The CDR3 has 11 amino acids. The CDR3 spells CSARISYEQYF. CDR3 DNA: TGCAGTGCTAGAATTTCCTACGAGCAGTACTTC.

The chain combines TRBV7-8 with TRBJ2-7; no clear D. Looked up from germline, CDR1 is SGHVS and CDR2 is FQNEAQ. The CDR3 totals 11 residues. V was trimmed by 3 bases and J by 6 bases, leaving 6 bases between them. The CDR3 DNA reads TGTGCCAGCAGCTTCTCCCTCGAGCAGTACTTC. Translated, it gives CASSFSLEQYF.

Of note for this clone: A much larger clone lies a single base off, so this may be a read error. This sample also contains other DNA sequences that code for the same CDR3. The chain joins TRBV19 to TRBJ2-7; a possible D gene is TRBD2 (6 bases). Germline values: CDR1 LNHDA, CDR2 SQIVND (reference sequence). The ends were cut back, 3 bases at V and 4 bases at J, with 7 bases in the middle. This CDR3 is built from 12 residues. This CDR3 reads CASSMEGYEQYF. As DNA, the CDR3 is TGTGCCAGTAGTATGGAGGGGTACGAGCAGTACTTC.

This clone occurred once. The chain couples TRBV10-3 to TRBJ2-7, with D perhaps TRBD2 (6 bases). V was shortened by 3 bases and J by 0 bases, with 18 bases between the two germline ends. This CDR3 has 17 amino acids. In germline, CDR1 is ENHRY, CDR2 SYGVKD. Written as DNA, the CDR3 is TGTGCCATCAGTGACATAGTGACTAGTCCCACCTCCTACGAGCAGTACTTC. Encoded protein: CAISDIVTSPTSYEQYF.

V usage is TRBV6-6 and J usage is TRBJ1-1; 8 bases are a match to TRBD1. Germline values: CDR1 MNHNY, CDR2 SVGAGI (reference sequence). The CDR3 spans 14 residues. V dropped 6 bases and J dropped 3; count of bases not matched to a gene: 6. The CDR3 DNA is TGTGCCAGCAGACCGGGACAGGACGACACTGAAGCTTTCTTT. Protein product: CASRPGQDDTEAFF.

The chain's CDR3 is CASRETGTGDTGELFF. In nucleotides, the CDR3 is TGTGCCAGCAGGGAGACCGGGACAGGGGACACCGGGGAGCTGTTTTTT. The chain employs TRBV5-4 and TRBJ2-2, with 10 nucleotides matching TRBD1. The V segment lost 5 bases and the J segment 3 bases; nucleotides outside the gene matches: 7. Germline lookup yields CDR1 SGHNT and CDR2 YYREEE (reference sequence). The CDR3 loop spans 16 amino acids.

This clone was recorded only once. This chain links TRBV15 with TRBJ2-7; D is uncertain. Per germline, CDR1 LNHNV and CDR2 YYDKDF (reference sequence). Trimming removed 3 bases at V and 2 bases at J, with 14 bases between. This CDR3 is built from 15 residues. The CDR3 protein is CATSSEPSGTYEQYF. The CDR3 coding sequence is TGTGCCACCAGCAGCGAACCATCCGGCACCTACGAGCAGTACTTC.

The chain recombines TRBV6-1 with TRBJ2-7; a weak D match, TRBD2 (5 bases). The V gene's germline CDR1 is MNHNS and CDR2 SASEGT. Trimming took off 3 bases at V and 0 bases at J, with 12 bases between the two ends. The length of the CDR3 is 15 residues. The CDR3 DNA is TGTGCCAGCAGTGACCGGAGGAGGAGCTCCTACGAGCAGTACTTC. As protein: CASSDRRRSSYEQYF.

The chain couples TRBV19 to TRBJ1-3; TRBD1 might be the D (5 bases). CDR1 and CDR2 from the germline V gene are LNHDA and SQIVND (reference sequence). The CDR3 is 16 residues long. V was clipped by 3 bases and J by 3 bases, with 15 bases between them. The CDR3 protein is CASSILKGLSGNTIYF. CDR3 in DNA: TGTGCCAGTAGTATTCTCAAGGGGCTCAGTGGAAACACCATATATTTT.

The rearrangement links TRBV30 to TRBJ2-7, with 12 bases matching TRBD2. V was pared by 0 bases and J by 5 bases, with 11 bases of the junction left unmatched. Germline V gene sequence: CDR1 GTSNPN, CDR2 SVGIG (reference sequence). This CDR3 is 17 amino acids long. CDR3 DNA sequence: TGTGCCTGGAGTGTACTGAGACTAGCGGGAGCGGGCGACGAGCAGTACTTC. Its translation is CAWSVLRLAGAGDEQYF.

The CDR3 protein is CASSPGTGGPGEQFF. CDR3 in DNA: TGCGCCAGCAGTCCCGGGACAGGGGGGCCGGGTGAGCAGTTCTTC. The genes are TRBV5-1 and TRBJ2-1, with 11 bases lining up with TRBD1. V shed 5 bases, J shed 9 bases, and the junction held 10 bases outside the gene matches. From germline, CDR1 is SGHRS and CDR2 YFSETQ. There are 15 residues in the CDR3.

This CDR3 reads CASSLDGVWGGYTF. The CDR3 nucleotides are TGTGCCAGCAGCTTGGATGGGGTATGGGGTGGCTACACCTTC. The chain is built from TRBV5-6 and TRBJ1-2; D is uncertain. Trimming took 0 bases from V and 7 from J, leaving 13 bases between them. The CDR3 sequence is 14 residues long. The germline V gene encodes CDR1 SGHDT and CDR2 YYEEEE.

The J gene is TRBJ2-7, the V gene TRBV12-2; TRBD2 is the table's D call and was not checked against the DNA. TRBV12-2 is annotated as a pseudogene. The CDR3 totals 15 residues. CDR3 in amino acids: CASRNGTSGRNEQYF. Written as DNA, the CDR3 is TGTGCAAGTCGAAACGGGACTAGCGGGAGAAACGAGCAGTACTTC.

The count of this clone is one. The CDR3 reads CSVPSTSGSQGEQYF. The CDR3 region has the DNA TGCAGCGTTCCATCGACTAGCGGGAGTCAGGGCGAGCAGTACTTC. The chain links TRBV29-1 to TRBJ2-7; TRBD2 matches at 12 bases. Germline V gives CDR1 SQVTM, CDR2 ANQGSEA. The CDR3 extends over 15 amino acids. Losses at the gene ends were 5 bases for V and 6 bases for J; bases not matched to a gene: 11.

The V gene is TRBV9, the J gene TRBJ2-4; a weak D match, TRBD1 (5 bases). The CDR3 covers 15 residues. Germline loops: CDR1 SGDLS, CDR2 YYNGEE. V was cut by 4 bases and J by 0 bases, with 11 bases left in between. The CDR3 DNA reads as TGTGCCAGCAGCCTCGGACACTTAGCCAAAAACATTCAGTACTTC. This codes for CASSLGHLAKNIQYF.

V and J are TRBV2 and TRBJ1-5; D gene unclear. This CDR3 contains 13 residues. Trimming stripped 4 bases from V and 0 bases from J, with 4 bases between. Germline V lookup: CDR1 SNHLY, CDR2 FYNNEI. CDR3 protein: CASSVYSNQPQHF. CDR3 nucleotides: TGTGCCAGCAGTGTCTATAGCAATCAGCCCCAGCATTTT.

The rearrangement uses TRBV6-6 and TRBJ2-1; TRBD2 might be the D (5 bases). Trimming cost V 4 bases and J 6 bases, with 10 bases left between them. The CDR3 has 13 residues. Germline CDR1 is MNHNY and CDR2 is SVGAGI (reference sequence). CDR3 sequence: CASSSRGPNEQFF. DNA of the CDR3: TGTGCCAGCAGTTCCCGAGGGCCCAATGAGCAGTTCTTC.